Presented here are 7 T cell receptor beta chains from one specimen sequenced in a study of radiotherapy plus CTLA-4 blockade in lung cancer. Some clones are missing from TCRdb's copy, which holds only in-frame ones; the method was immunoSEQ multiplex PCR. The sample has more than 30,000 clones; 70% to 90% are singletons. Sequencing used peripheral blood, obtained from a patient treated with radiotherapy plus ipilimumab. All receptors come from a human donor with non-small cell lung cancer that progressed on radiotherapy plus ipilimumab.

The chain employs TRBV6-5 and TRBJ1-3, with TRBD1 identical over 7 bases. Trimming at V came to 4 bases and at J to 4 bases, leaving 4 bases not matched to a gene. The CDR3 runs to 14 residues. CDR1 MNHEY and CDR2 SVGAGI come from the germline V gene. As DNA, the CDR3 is TGTGCCAGCAGTTTGACAGGGTCGGGAAACACCATATATTTT. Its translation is CASSLTGSGNTIYF.

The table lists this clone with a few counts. Here the CDR3 reads CSAPDSYGYTF. The CDR3, as DNA: TGCAGTGCTCCCGACAGTTATGGCTACACCTTC. The chain links TRBV20-1 to TRBJ1-2; D perhaps matches TRBD1 (5 bases). The CDR3 extends over 11 amino acids. Trimming left V 5 bases short and J 5 bases short, with 9 bases between. Per germline, CDR1 DFQATT and CDR2 SNEGSKA (reference sequence).

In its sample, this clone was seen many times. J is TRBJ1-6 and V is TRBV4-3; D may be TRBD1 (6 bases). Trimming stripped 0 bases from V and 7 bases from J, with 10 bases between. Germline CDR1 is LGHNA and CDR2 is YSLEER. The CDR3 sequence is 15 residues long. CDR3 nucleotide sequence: TGCGCCAGCAGCCAAGAGTCCAGGGGAAATTCACCCCTCCACTTT. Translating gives CASSQESRGNSPLHF.

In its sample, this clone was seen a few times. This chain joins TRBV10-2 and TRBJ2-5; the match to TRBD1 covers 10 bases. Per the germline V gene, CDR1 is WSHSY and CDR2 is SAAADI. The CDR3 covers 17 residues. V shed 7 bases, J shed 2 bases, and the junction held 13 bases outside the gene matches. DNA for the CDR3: TGCGCCAGCACCCCGACCCTCGGGACAGGGGCGCAAGAGACCCAGTACTTC. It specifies CASTPTLGTGAQETQYF.

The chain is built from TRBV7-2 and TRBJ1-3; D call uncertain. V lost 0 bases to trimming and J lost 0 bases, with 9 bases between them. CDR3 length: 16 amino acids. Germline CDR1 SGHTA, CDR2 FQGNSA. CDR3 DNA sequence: TGTGCCAGCAGCTTAGCCCCGGTGTACTCTGGAAACACCATATATTTT. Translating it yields CASSLAPVYSGNTIYF.

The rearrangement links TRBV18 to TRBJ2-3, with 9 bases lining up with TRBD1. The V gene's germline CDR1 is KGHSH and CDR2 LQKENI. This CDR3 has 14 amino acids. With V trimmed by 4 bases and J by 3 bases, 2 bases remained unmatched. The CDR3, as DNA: TGTGCCAGCTCACTCGGGACAGGGACAGATACGCAGTATTTT. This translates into CASSLGTGTDTQYF.

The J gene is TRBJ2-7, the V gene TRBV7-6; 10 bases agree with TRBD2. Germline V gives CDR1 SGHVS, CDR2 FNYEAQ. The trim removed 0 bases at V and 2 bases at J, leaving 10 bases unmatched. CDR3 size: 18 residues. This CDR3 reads CASSLAALAGARAYEQYF. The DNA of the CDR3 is TGTGCCAGCAGCTTAGCAGCTCTAGCGGGGGCTCGCGCCTACGAGCAGTACTTC.